These T cell receptor beta chains were read from a single sample in a study of Ad26.COV2.S vaccination and SARS-CoV-2 variants. TCRdb's table, derived via immunoSEQ multiplex PCR, lists solely in-frame clones and lacks some. The sample includes approximately 400,000 clones, about 90% of them seen just once. Material: peripheral blood, obtained after recovery from COVID-19. The receptors were sampled from a human donor who had recovered from COVID-19. Each CDR3 is given with its conserved first and last residue. A D gene is named only where the DNA matches it firmly. Only part of the rows carry a size: once, few, many, or a class if the clone is expanded.

v_gene: TRBV19; j_gene: TRBJ2-3; abundance: NA; d_gene: TRBD2; CDR3nt: TGTGCCAGTAGAAGTACGGGACTAGCAACAGATACGCAGTATTTT; CDR3aa: CASRSTGLATDTQYF
v_gene: TRBV6-6; j_gene: TRBJ1-5; abundance: NA; d_gene: NA; CDR3nt: TGTGCCAGCAGTTACGGGGGGGGTGGTACGTATCAGCCCCAGCATTTT; CDR3aa: CASSYGGGGTYQPQHF
v_gene: TRBV21-1; j_gene: TRBJ2-5; abundance: NA; d_gene: NA; CDR3nt: TGTGCCAGCAGCAAAAAAGGGGACAGGGGCTCGAAAACTGAGCAAGAGACCCAGTACTTC; CDR3aa: CASSKKGDRGSKTEQETQYF
v_gene: TRBV5-6; j_gene: TRBJ1-5; abundance: NA; d_gene: NA; CDR3nt: TGTGCCAGCAGCTTGCTGGGGTCTAGCAATCAGCCCCAGCATTTT; CDR3aa: CASSLLGSSNQPQHF
v_gene: TRBV13; j_gene: TRBJ2-3; abundance: NA; d_gene: NA; CDR3nt: TGTGCCAGCAGCTTGGGGGGCCGCACAGATACGCAGTATTTT; CDR3aa: CASSLGGRTDTQYF
v_gene: TRBV29-1; j_gene: TRBJ1-1; abundance: NA; d_gene: TRBD1; CDR3nt: TGCAGCGTTGCCCTCAGGGGGGCCACTGAAGCTTTCTTT; CDR3aa: CSVALRGATEAFF
v_gene: TRBV5-1; j_gene: TRBJ2-5; abundance: NA; d_gene: NA; CDR3nt: TGCGCCAGCAGCTTCGGAGAGACCCAGTACTTC; CDR3aa: CASSFGETQYF
v_gene: TRBV7-6; j_gene: TRBJ1-4; abundance: once; d_gene: NA; CDR3nt: TGTGCCAGCAGCCCGTCGAGGGGGTTGGGTGAAAAACTGTTTTTT; CDR3aa: CASSPSRGLGEKLFF
v_gene: TRBV4-1; j_gene: TRBJ2-3; abundance: NA; d_gene: TRBD2; CDR3nt: TGCGCCAGCAGCCAAGGGACTAGCCGAAACCCCCTCAGAGATACGCAGTATTTT; CDR3aa: CASSQGTSRNPLRDTQYF
v_gene: TRBV4-1; j_gene: TRBJ1-1; abundance: NA; d_gene: NA; CDR3nt: TGCGCCAGCAGCCAAGATCAGGAGACTGAAGCTTTCTTT; CDR3aa: CASSQDQETEAFF
v_gene: TRBV6-1; j_gene: TRBJ1-4; abundance: NA; d_gene: NA; CDR3nt: TGTGCCAGCAGTGAACCGGCGGGGCGTCCTGAAAAACTGTTTTTT; CDR3aa: CASSEPAGRPEKLFF
v_gene: TRBV5-1; j_gene: TRBJ2-7; abundance: NA; d_gene: TRBD1; CDR3nt: TGCGCCAGCAGCTTGGGTAGGACAGGGATCCACGAGCAGTACTTC; CDR3aa: CASSLGRTGIHEQYF
v_gene: TRBV7-5; j_gene: TRBJ2-7; abundance: NA; d_gene: NA; CDR3nt: TGTGCCAGGACAGGGGGCGACGAGCAGTACTTC; CDR3aa: CARTGGDEQYF
v_gene: TRBV6-5; j_gene: TRBJ1-5; abundance: NA; d_gene: TRBD1; CDR3nt: TGTGCCAGCAGGCGACAGGGGACAATGCCCCAGCATTTT; CDR3aa: CASRRQGTMPQHF
v_gene: TRBV9; j_gene: TRBJ2-5; abundance: NA; d_gene: TRBD1; CDR3nt: TGTGCCAGCAGCGTTGGACAGGGGGCTCAAGAGACCCAGTACTTC; CDR3aa: CASSVGQGAQETQYF
v_gene: TRBV6-5; j_gene: TRBJ1-1; abundance: NA; d_gene: NA; CDR3nt: TGTGCCAGCAGCCGTGCAGGGGCTATGCAAGCTTTCTTT; CDR3aa: CASSRAGAMQAFF
v_gene: TRBV7-3; j_gene: TRBJ2-3; abundance: NA; d_gene: TRBD2; CDR3nt: TGTGCCAGCAGCCCCCCCGGGACTACCGCAGATACGCAGTATTTT; CDR3aa: CASSPPGTTADTQYF
v_gene: TRBV5-1; j_gene: TRBJ2-3; abundance: NA; d_gene: NA; CDR3nt: TGCGCCAGCAGCGAGGCCCGGCTCGGGGCCACAGATACGCAGTATTTT; CDR3aa: CASSEARLGATDTQYF
v_gene: TRBV5-5; j_gene: TRBJ1-1; abundance: NA; d_gene: NA; CDR3nt: TGTGCCAGCAGCCGGATGAACACTGAAGCTTTCTTT; CDR3aa: CASSRMNTEAFF
v_gene: TRBV5-4; j_gene: TRBJ2-7; abundance: NA; d_gene: TRBD2; CDR3nt: TGTGCCAGCAGCCCTAGCGGGGGGCTCTCCTACGAGCAGTACTTC; CDR3aa: CASSPSGGLSYEQYF
v_gene: TRBV29-1; j_gene: TRBJ2-3; abundance: NA; d_gene: TRBD1; CDR3nt: TGCAGCGTTGAGGTTGGGACAGGGCCAGATACGCAGTATTTT; CDR3aa: CSVEVGTGPDTQYF
v_gene: TRBV24-1; j_gene: TRBJ2-2; abundance: NA; d_gene: NA; CDR3nt: TGTGCCACCAGTGAGGCCGGGACGGCTTACACCGGGGAGCTGTTTTTT; CDR3aa: CATSEAGTAYTGELFF
v_gene: TRBV2; j_gene: TRBJ2-5; abundance: NA; d_gene: TRBD2; CDR3nt: TGTGCCAGCAGGCCGGGACTAGAGGATCAAGAGACCCAGTACTTC; CDR3aa: CASRPGLEDQETQYF
v_gene: TRBV7-2; j_gene: TRBJ1-5; abundance: NA; d_gene: NA; CDR3nt: TGTGCCAGCAGCTTAGCCCCCGGTAGCAATCAGCCCCAGCATTTT; CDR3aa: CASSLAPGSNQPQHF
v_gene: TRBV2; j_gene: TRBJ2-1; abundance: NA; d_gene: TRBD1; CDR3nt: TGTGCCAGCACCAGGACAGGTTTGAATAATGAGCAGTTCTTC; CDR3aa: CASTRTGLNNEQFF
v_gene: TRBV18; j_gene: TRBJ2-3; abundance: NA; d_gene: NA; CDR3nt: TGTGCCAGCTATTCAGCGGTAGATACGCAGTATTTT; CDR3aa: CASYSAVDTQYF
v_gene: TRBV9; j_gene: TRBJ1-2; abundance: NA; d_gene: NA; CDR3nt: TGTGCCAGCAGTGACGAGAAAAGTACTAACTATGGCTACACCTTC; CDR3aa: CASSDEKSTNYGYTF
v_gene: TRBV7-9; j_gene: TRBJ2-1; abundance: once; d_gene: NA; CDR3nt: TGTGCCAGCAGCCCCGGGCTAGCGAATCCCCTTAAATACAATGAGCAGTTCTTC; CDR3aa: CASSPGLANPLKYNEQFF
v_gene: TRBV9; j_gene: TRBJ1-5; abundance: NA; d_gene: NA; CDR3nt: TGTGCCAGCAGCGTCTCAGGGGATAGCAATCAGCCCCAGCATTTT; CDR3aa: CASSVSGDSNQPQHF
v_gene: TRBV4-3; j_gene: TRBJ1-2; abundance: NA; d_gene: TRBD1; CDR3nt: TGCGCCAGCAGCTGGGGACAGGGAGGGTACTATGGCTACACCTTC; CDR3aa: CASSWGQGGYYGYTF
v_gene: TRBV7-2; j_gene: TRBJ1-5; abundance: NA; d_gene: NA; CDR3nt: TGTGCCAGCAGCTTATCAACTATCACAGTCCAGCATTTT; CDR3aa: CASSLSTITVQHF
v_gene: TRBV7-9; j_gene: TRBJ1-3; abundance: NA; d_gene: NA; CDR3nt: TGTGCCAGCAGCTTAAGGCTGGGACTCAATTCTGGAAACACCATATATTTT; CDR3aa: CASSLRLGLNSGNTIYF
v_gene: TRBV5-4; j_gene: TRBJ2-7; abundance: NA; d_gene: TRBD1; CDR3nt: TGTGCCAGCAGCCCCTCACAGGGGGCGGCCTACGAGCAGTACTTC; CDR3aa: CASSPSQGAAYEQYF
v_gene: TRBV2; j_gene: TRBJ2-2; abundance: NA; d_gene: NA; CDR3nt: TGTGCCAGCAGTCCCCTCACCGGGGAGCTGTTTTTT; CDR3aa: CASSPLTGELFF
v_gene: TRBV20-1; j_gene: TRBJ1-1; abundance: NA; d_gene: NA; CDR3nt: TGCAGTGCTAGAGTCCGGGGACAAGCTTTCTTT; CDR3aa: CSARVRGQAFF
v_gene: TRBV12-5; j_gene: TRBJ1-3; abundance: few; d_gene: NA; CDR3nt: TGTGCTAGTGGTTTGGCACCCTTAGACAGAGGCTCTGGAAACACCATATATTTT; CDR3aa: CASGLAPLDRGSGNTIYF
v_gene: TRBV2; j_gene: TRBJ2-6; abundance: NA; d_gene: NA; CDR3nt: TGTGCCAGCAGGGGTCTTGTTGGGGCCAACGTCCTGACTTTC; CDR3aa: CASRGLVGANVLTF
v_gene: TRBV5-6; j_gene: TRBJ1-2; abundance: NA; d_gene: NA; CDR3nt: TGTGCCAGCAGCTTAGGGGACAATGGCTACACCTTC; CDR3aa: CASSLGDNGYTF
v_gene: TRBV28; j_gene: TRBJ2-7; abundance: NA; d_gene: TRBD1; CDR3nt: TGTGCCAGCAGACAAAGACAGGGTTCCGAGCAGTACTTC; CDR3aa: CASRQRQGSEQYF
v_gene: TRBV29-1; j_gene: TRBJ1-1; abundance: NA; d_gene: NA; CDR3nt: TGCAGCGTTGAGCGATCGTCCGATCAGGCTTTCTTT; CDR3aa: CSVERSSDQAFF
v_gene: TRBV7-9; j_gene: TRBJ1-2; abundance: few; d_gene: NA; CDR3nt: TGTGCCAGCAGCTTAGTGGTCGAAAGCTACACCTTC; CDR3aa: CASSLVVESYTF
v_gene: TRBV5-1; j_gene: TRBJ1-2; abundance: NA; d_gene: NA; CDR3nt: TGCGCCAGCAGCCAGGACACGAACTATGGCTACACCTTC; CDR3aa: CASSQDTNYGYTF
v_gene: TRBV6-2/TRBV6-3; j_gene: TRBJ1-5; abundance: NA; d_gene: TRBD1; CDR3nt: TGTGCCAGCAGTTACACGACAGGGAATAGCAATCAGCCCCAGCATTTT; CDR3aa: CASSYTTGNSNQPQHF
v_gene: TRBV11-2; j_gene: TRBJ2-3; abundance: NA; d_gene: TRBD2; CDR3nt: TGTGCCAGCAGCAAGGGACTAGCGGGGGCCCCCCCGCATTTT; CDR3aa: CASSKGLAGAPPHF
v_gene: TRBV5-1; j_gene: TRBJ1-2; abundance: NA; d_gene: NA; CDR3nt: TGCGCCAGCAGCTTGGGAGGGGTTGGCTACACCTTC; CDR3aa: CASSLGGVGYTF
v_gene: TRBV5-1; j_gene: TRBJ1-6; abundance: NA; d_gene: TRBD1; CDR3nt: TGCGCCAGCAGCTTGGCCGGACAGGGTTTTGCTTCACCCCTCCACTTT; CDR3aa: CASSLAGQGFASPLHF
v_gene: TRBV12-3/TRBV12-4; j_gene: TRBJ1-1; abundance: NA; d_gene: NA; CDR3nt: TGTGCCAGCAGTCTCACAGGAAACACTGAAGCTTTCTTT; CDR3aa: CASSLTGNTEAFF
v_gene: TRBV27; j_gene: TRBJ2-7; abundance: NA; d_gene: TRBD2; CDR3nt: TGTGCCAGCAGTTTTGCTAGCGGGGAACCCTACGAGCAGTACTTC; CDR3aa: CASSFASGEPYEQYF
v_gene: TRBV19; j_gene: TRBJ1-1; abundance: NA; d_gene: TRBD1; CDR3nt: TGTGCCAGTGCTCCGACAGGGGGGTTTAATAAAGCTTTCTTT; CDR3aa: CASAPTGGFNKAFF
v_gene: TRBV3-1/TRBV3-2; j_gene: TRBJ2-3; abundance: NA; d_gene: NA; CDR3nt: TGTGCCAGCAGCCAAGGCCCCAGAATAGCAATCACAGATACGCAGTATTTT; CDR3aa: CASSQGPRIAITDTQYF
v_gene: TRBV29-1; j_gene: TRBJ1-2; abundance: NA; d_gene: TRBD1; CDR3nt: TGCAGCGCGTCGGGACAGGGGAATGGCTACACCTTC; CDR3aa: CSASGQGNGYTF